Below, 27 T cell receptor beta chains from the same sample are listed, as sequenced in a study of cytomegalovirus exposure and HLA in healthy donors. Profiled with immunoSEQ multiplex PCR; TCRdb holds only in-frame clones, not every one. The data show about 160,000 clones, with roughly 90% seen just once and 5.7% held by the top ten. Sequencing was carried out using PBMCs. These receptors came from a woman aged 25 to 39 in good health and CMV-seronegative.

This chain connects TRBV19 to TRBJ2-7; 13 bases agree with TRBD2. This CDR3 is 16 amino acids long. The germline CDR1 and CDR2 sequences are LNHDA and SQIVND (reference sequence). V trimming: 3 bases; J trimming: 6 bases; junction bases outside the gene matches: 8. DNA for the CDR3: TGTGCCAGTAGTATCGGGACTAGCGGGGCTCTTGTCGAGCAGTACTTC. Residues: CASSIGTSGALVEQYF.

This chain uses TRBV10-2 with TRBJ2-3; possibly TRBD1 for D (5 bases). The length of the CDR3 is 14 residues. CDR1 WSHSY and CDR2 SAAADI come from the germline V gene. V was shortened by 0 bases and J by 6 bases, with 10 bases between the two germline ends. The CDR3: CASSESGLVDTQYF. The CDR3 DNA reads TGCGCCAGCAGTGAGTCGGGGCTAGTTGATACGCAGTATTTT.

This rearrangement joins TRBV15 to TRBJ1-2; D is possibly TRBD1 (5 bases). V lost 1 base and J lost 6, with 9 bases in between. The CDR3 runs to 13 residues. CDR1 and CDR2 from the germline V gene are LNHNV and YYDKDF (reference sequence). Here the CDR3 DNA reads TGTGCCACCAGCAGAGGGGGCGTCGATGGCTACACCTTC. Its translation: CATSRGGVDGYTF.

The chain carries TRBV13 and TRBJ1-5, with D tentatively TRBD1 (5 bases). CDR3 length: 14 residues. Germline V gene sequence: CDR1 PRHDT, CDR2 FYEKMQ (reference sequence). V was cut by 3 bases and J by 7 bases, with 13 bases left in between. The CDR3 DNA is TGTGCCAGCAGCTTTGGAAGGGGTTACCAGCCCCAGCATTTT. Encoded protein: CASSFGRGYQPQHF.

The chain combines TRBV19 with TRBJ1-2; 11 nucleotides agree with TRBD1. CDR1 is LNHDA, CDR2 SQIVND, per germline (reference sequence). Trimming at V came to 5 bases and at J to 7 bases, leaving 3 bases not matched to a gene. The CDR3 is made up of 13 amino acids. CDR3 bases: TGTGCCAGTAGTCCCGGGACAGGGGGTGGCTACACCTTC. Amino acid sequence: CASSPGTGGGYTF.

This chain links TRBV6-5 with TRBJ2-7; D perhaps matches TRBD1 (6 bases). Trimming removed 4 bases from V and 1 base from J, with 17 bases in between. Germline loops: CDR1 MNHEY, CDR2 SVGAGI. CDR3 length: 16 amino acids. The CDR3 protein is CASSSRGRRPSYEQYF. DNA of the CDR3: TGTGCCAGCAGTTCCAGGGGACGTCGGCCGTCCTACGAGCAGTACTTC.

The chain is built from TRBV29-1 and TRBJ2-7; a possible D gene is TRBD2 (6 bases). This CDR3 contains 11 residues. Germline CDR1 SQVTM, CDR2 ANQGSEA. Trimming pared 8 bases from V and 5 bases from J, leaving 13 bases between. The chain's CDR3 is CSPQRAHEQYF. CDR3 in DNA: TGCAGCCCCCAGCGGGCCCACGAGCAGTACTTC.

This chain connects TRBV27 to TRBJ2-5; TRBD1 is a possible D gene (5 bases). Germline V gives CDR1 MNHEY, CDR2 SMNVEV (reference sequence). CDR3 size: 13 residues. V lost 2 bases to trimming and J lost 5 bases, with 9 bases between them. The CDR3 sequence: CASSLDAGETQYF. DNA of the CDR3: TGTGCCAGCAGTTTAGATGCAGGGGAGACCCAGTACTTC.

As concerns this clone: Sequence at one end of the junction differs from germline and may be a read error. The chain joins TRBV4-1 to TRBJ2-1; 9 bases are shared with TRBD1. This CDR3 is built from 13 residues. Germline loops: CDR1 MGHRA, CDR2 YSYEKL. The CDR3 nucleotides are TGCGCCAGCAGCCAGGGCGGGCCGGGACAGGGCGTCTTC. Its translation: CASSQGGPGQGVF.

This chain joins TRBV5-1 and TRBJ2-7; TRBD1 matches at 10 bases. There are 13 residues in the CDR3. From germline, CDR1 is SGHRS and CDR2 YFSETQ. J was trimmed by 7 bases and V by 4 bases; bases with no gene match: 5. As DNA, the CDR3 is TGCGCCAGCAGCCTGGACAGGGGGGGTGAGCAGTACTTC. It codes for CASSLDRGGEQYF.

The rearrangement links TRBV5-1 to TRBJ2-3; D is perhaps TRBD1 (6 bases). V gave up 5 bases and J gave up 8 bases, with 9 bases separating them. CDR3 length: 11 residues. The germline V gene has CDR1 SGHRS and CDR2 YFSETQ. CDR3: CASRLGGTQYF. CDR3 bases: TGCGCCAGCAGATTAGGGGGTACGCAGTATTTT.

CDR3 sequence (DNA): TGTGCCAGCAGTCCGATCAGGACAGGTTGGATTGAAGCTTTCTTT. This codes for CASSPIRTGWIEAFF. J is TRBJ1-1 and V is TRBV28; 7 bases are shared with TRBD1. Looked up from germline, CDR1 is MDHEN and CDR2 is SYDVKM. This CDR3 region has 15 residues. Germline trimming cut 5 bases from V and 7 bases from J; bases unmatched to any gene: 13.

The V and J genes are TRBV11-2 and TRBJ1-2; no definite D call. CDR1 is SGHAT and CDR2 is FQNNGV in the germline V gene. Trimming left V 4 bases short and J 5 bases short, with 14 bases between. CDR3 size: 14 residues. The CDR3 DNA follows: TGTGCCAGCAGCTCGGCGGGAAGTAGGTATGGCTACACCTTC. Protein sequence: CASSSAGSRYGYTF. Looking up the rest from reference TRBV11-2 and TRBJ1-2 gives the full variable domain: EAGVAQSPRYKIIEKRQSVAFWCNPISGHATLYWYQQILGQGPKLLIQFQNNGVVDDSQLPKDRFSAERLKGVDSTLKIQPAKLEDSAVYLCASSSAGSRYGYTFGSGTRLTVV.

The chain links TRBV5-4 to TRBJ1-2; the D gene is possibly TRBD1 (6 bases). V was trimmed by 3 bases and J by 8 bases, leaving 11 bases between them. Germline values: CDR1 SGHNT, CDR2 YYREEE (reference sequence). The CDR3 is 12 amino acids. The CDR3 is CASSSGAVGYTF. The DNA of the CDR3 is TGTGCCAGCAGCTCAGGGGCTGTAGGCTACACCTTC.

The J gene is TRBJ2-1, the V gene TRBV7-2; 7 nucleotides align to TRBD1. The germline V gene has CDR1 SGHTA and CDR2 FQGNSA. After removal of 0 bases from V and 0 bases from J, the junction contained 17 bases not matched to a gene. The CDR3 covers 21 residues. The DNA of the CDR3 is TGTGCCAGCAGCTTAGCTAGATGGGTTTGGGCAGGGGGTGTCTCCTACAATGAGCAGTTCTTC. Its protein is CASSLARWVWAGGVSYNEQFF.

The chain carries TRBV6-6 and TRBJ1-6; TRBD1 agrees at 7 bases. The junction had 6 bases not matched to a gene; V was cut back by 3 bases and J by 7 bases. The CDR3 sequence is 15 residues long. Per the germline V gene, CDR1 is MNHNY and CDR2 is SVGAGI (reference sequence). The CDR3 sequence is CASSYATGWNSPLHF. In DNA form, the CDR3 reads TGTGCCAGCAGTTATGCGACAGGGTGGAATTCACCCCTCCACTTT.

This rearrangement joins TRBV15 to TRBJ2-5; D remains unclear. Germline V gene data show CDR1 as LNHNV and CDR2 as YYDKDF (reference sequence). The V gene lost 1 base and the J gene lost 6 bases, with 12 bases spanning the gap. CDR3 length: 14 residues. The CDR3 protein is CATSRATLGQTQYF. The DNA for the CDR3 is TGTGCCACCAGCAGAGCGACCCTTGGGCAGACCCAGTACTTC.

The chain has TRBV19 and TRBJ1-2, with D unresolved. The ends were cut back, 4 bases at V and 3 bases at J, with 12 bases in the middle. CDR1 is LNHDA, CDR2 SQIVND, per germline (reference sequence). This CDR3 region has 14 residues. This CDR3 reads CASSSGVRDYGYTF. CDR3 bases: TGTGCCAGTAGTAGTGGGGTGAGGGACTATGGCTACACCTTC.

The chain employs TRBV11-2 and TRBJ1-2; D might be TRBD1 (6 bases). V was pared by 0 bases and J by 6 bases, with 11 bases between. The CDR3 covers 14 residues. The germline gives CDR1 SGHAT, CDR2 FQNNGV. CDR3 region: CASSLDSGDHGYTF. The CDR3 nucleotides read TGTGCCAGCAGCTTAGATTCAGGGGACCATGGCTACACCTTC. The full variable domain, with the rest looked up from reference TRBV11-2 and TRBJ1-2, is EAGVAQSPRYKIIEKRQSVAFWCNPISGHATLYWYQQILGQGPKLLIQFQNNGVVDDSQLPKDRFSAERLKGVDSTLKIQPAKLEDSAVYLCASSLDSGDHGYTFGSGTRLTVV.

The chain employs TRBV7-2 and TRBJ1-5; D is ambiguous. V was cut by 3 bases and J by 7 bases, with 10 bases left in between. CDR1 is SGHTA, CDR2 FQGNSA, per germline. CDR3 length equals 13 residues. The CDR3 nucleotides read TGTGCCAGCAGCTTGTGGGGTAGACAGCCCCAGCATTTT. Amino acid sequence: CASSLWGRQPQHF.

The chain has TRBV2 and TRBJ2-5, with D tentatively TRBD1 (6 bases). This CDR3 region has 14 residues. V was trimmed by 4 bases and J by 1 base, leaving 10 bases between them. The germline V gene has CDR1 SNHLY and CDR2 FYNNEI. The CDR3 DNA sequence: TGTGCCAGCAGTGGTCAACAGGGCCAAGAGACCCAGTACTTC. Protein sequence: CASSGQQGQETQYF. Together with reference TRBV2 and TRBJ2-5, the CDR3 gives the full variable domain: EPEVTQTPSHQVTQMGQEVILRCVPISNHLYFYWYRQILGQKVEFLVSFYNNEISEKSEIFDDQFSVERPDGSNFTLKIRSTKLEDSAMYFCASSGQQGQETQYFGPGTRLLVL.

This clone was detected once. The rearrangement uses TRBV6-6 and TRBJ2-1; D unclear. V was trimmed by 8 bases and J by 8 bases, leaving 10 bases between them. CDR3 length: 11 amino acids. CDR1 MNHNY and CDR2 SVGAGI come from the germline V gene (reference sequence). The CDR3 reads CASWMNDEQFF. The CDR3 DNA reads TGTGCCAGCTGGATGAACGATGAGCAGTTCTTC.

The V call is TRBV13, the J call TRBJ1-5; TRBD1 matches at 10 bases. The CDR3 runs to 16 residues. V gave up 5 bases and J gave up 7 bases; unmatched junction bases: 11. Germline loops: CDR1 PRHDT, CDR2 FYEKMQ (reference sequence). The CDR3 nucleotides read TGTGCCAGCAGCCTAAGACAGGGGGCCACGGGGCAGCCCCAGCATTTT. Its protein product is CASSLRQGATGQPQHF.

The chain joins TRBV9 to TRBJ1-2; 9 nucleotides agree with TRBD1. The CDR3 has 15 amino acids. Germline CDR1 SGDLS, CDR2 YYNGEE. V gave up 5 bases and J gave up 4 bases; unmatched junction bases: 9. The CDR3 nucleotides read TGTGCCAGCAGAGGAACAGGGGGCTTTGGCTATGGCTACACCTTC. This gives the protein CASRGTGGFGYGYTF.

In this sample, this clone turned up a few times. The chain links TRBV5-6 to TRBJ1-6; 9 positions match TRBD1. V lost 4 bases and J lost 4; bases outside the gene matches: 12. The CDR3 loop spans 18 amino acids. Germline assignment: CDR1 SGHDT and CDR2 YYEEEE. The CDR3 protein is CASSLYTGTGLYNSPLHF. CDR3 DNA: TGTGCCAGCAGCCTGTACACCGGGACAGGGCTTTATAATTCACCCCTCCACTTT.

The chain uses TRBV28 and TRBJ2-6; 12 bases agree with TRBD2. CDR3 length: 19 amino acids. The V segment lost 5 bases and the J segment 5 bases; nucleotides outside the gene matches: 13. Germline V lookup: CDR1 MDHEN, CDR2 SYDVKM. The CDR3 protein is CASSPPPTSGRFWANVLTF. CDR3 nucleotides: TGTGCCAGCAGTCCGCCGCCTACTAGCGGGAGGTTCTGGGCCAACGTCCTGACTTTC.

As DNA, the CDR3 is TGCGCCAGCAGCCCGGGACAGGGGTTCTACGAGCAGTACTTC. Translated: CASSPGQGFYEQYF. The V and J genes are TRBV5-1 and TRBJ2-7; 10 nucleotides line up with TRBD1. V gave up 4 bases and J gave up 3 bases; unmatched junction bases: 4. Germline CDR1 reads SGHRS; CDR2 reads YFSETQ. The CDR3 covers 14 residues. Drawing the rest from reference TRBV5-1 and TRBJ2-7, the complete variable domain is KAGVTQTPRYLIKTRGQQVTLSCSPISGHRSVSWYQQTPGQGLQFLFEYFSETQRNKGNFPGRFSGRQFSNSRSEMNVSTLELGDSALYLCASSPGQGFYEQYFGPGTRLTVT.